The rows below give T cell receptor beta chains drawn from one sample of a study of cytomegalovirus exposure and HLA in healthy donors. Only in-frame clones appear in the TCRdb table, and some are missing; sequencing was by immunoSEQ multiplex PCR. In the table there are about 120,000 clones, 70% to 80% of which are singletons. The sample consisted of PBMCs. The receptor set was obtained from a man aged 50 to 59 in good health and CMV-seropositive. The CDR3 runs from the conserved cysteine through the conserved F or W. The order of the fields is clone size, V gene, J gene, D gene, CDR3 DNA, CDR3 protein. D genes are given only for firm matches. The size entry is marked missing in some rows and otherwise reads once, few, many or a size class.

clone size: NA; V gene: TRBV5-1; J gene: TRBJ1-1; D gene: TRBD1; CDR3 DNA: TGCGCCAGCGGAGGACAGGGGGGGAACACTGAAGCTTTCTTT; CDR3 protein: CASGGQGGNTEAFF
clone size: NA; V gene: TRBV5-4; J gene: TRBJ1-2; D gene: TRBD1; CDR3 DNA: TGTGCCAGCAGCACAGGGGAGATTGGCGGCTACACCTTC; CDR3 protein: CASSTGEIGGYTF
clone size: once; V gene: TRBV28; J gene: TRBJ1-1; D gene: TRBD1; CDR3 DNA: TGTGCCAGCAGGGGGGACAGAGCTTTTATGAACACTGAAGCTTTCTTT; CDR3 protein: CASRGDRAFMNTEAFF
clone size: NA; V gene: TRBV2; J gene: TRBJ1-2; D gene: TRBD1; CDR3 DNA: TGTGCCAGCAGTGGACAGGGTGACTATGGCTACACCTTC; CDR3 protein: CASSGQGDYGYTF
clone size: NA; V gene: TRBV2; J gene: TRBJ1-1; D gene: NA; CDR3 DNA: TGTGCCAGCAGGGAGGGCGGGGGCACTGAAGCTTTCTTT; CDR3 protein: CASREGGGTEAFF
clone size: NA; V gene: TRBV18; J gene: TRBJ2-5; D gene: NA; CDR3 DNA: TGTGCCAGCTCACCCGGTAATGGCGGTGAAGAGACCCAGTACTTC; CDR3 protein: CASSPGNGGEETQYF
clone size: NA; V gene: TRBV11-3; J gene: TRBJ2-5; D gene: TRBD2; CDR3 DNA: TGTGCCAGCAGTAGGACTAGCGGAGAGACCCAGTACTTC; CDR3 protein: CASSRTSGETQYF
clone size: NA; V gene: TRBV15; J gene: TRBJ1-1; D gene: TRBD1; CDR3 DNA: TGTGCCACCAGCGGACAGGGTCTAGGCACTGAAGCTTTCTTT; CDR3 protein: CATSGQGLGTEAFF
clone size: NA; V gene: TRBV4-1; J gene: TRBJ2-7; D gene: NA; CDR3 DNA: TGCGCCAGCAGCCAAGGGACAGACTACGAGCAGTACTTC; CDR3 protein: CASSQGTDYEQYF
clone size: few; V gene: TRBV6-1; J gene: TRBJ1-4; D gene: TRBD1; CDR3 DNA: TGTGCCAGCAGTCCCCGGACAGGGCGGGATGAAAAACTGTTTTTT; CDR3 protein: CASSPRTGRDEKLFF
clone size: NA; V gene: TRBV15; J gene: TRBJ1-1; D gene: TRBD1; CDR3 DNA: TGTGCCACCAGCAAACCGGGACAGGGGAACACTGAAGCTTTCTTT; CDR3 protein: CATSKPGQGNTEAFF
clone size: NA; V gene: TRBV11-2; J gene: TRBJ2-2; D gene: TRBD2; CDR3 DNA: TGTGCCAGCAGCCCCCGGGGAGCGGGGGAGCTCACCGGGGAGCTGTTTTTT; CDR3 protein: CASSPRGAGELTGELFF
clone size: NA; V gene: TRBV6-5; J gene: TRBJ1-6; D gene: NA; CDR3 DNA: TGTGCCAGCAATCGTGCTGCGGGATCACCCCTCCACTTT; CDR3 protein: CASNRAAGSPLHF
clone size: NA; V gene: TRBV29-1; J gene: TRBJ2-3; D gene: NA; CDR3 DNA: TGCAGCGCCGGGGTCGGCGGAAGCACAGATACGCAGTATTTT; CDR3 protein: CSAGVGGSTDTQYF
clone size: NA; V gene: TRBV9; J gene: TRBJ2-2; D gene: TRBD1; CDR3 DNA: TGTGCCAGCAGCGTCGGGACAGGGGGCGGGGAGCTGTTTTTT; CDR3 protein: CASSVGTGGGELFF